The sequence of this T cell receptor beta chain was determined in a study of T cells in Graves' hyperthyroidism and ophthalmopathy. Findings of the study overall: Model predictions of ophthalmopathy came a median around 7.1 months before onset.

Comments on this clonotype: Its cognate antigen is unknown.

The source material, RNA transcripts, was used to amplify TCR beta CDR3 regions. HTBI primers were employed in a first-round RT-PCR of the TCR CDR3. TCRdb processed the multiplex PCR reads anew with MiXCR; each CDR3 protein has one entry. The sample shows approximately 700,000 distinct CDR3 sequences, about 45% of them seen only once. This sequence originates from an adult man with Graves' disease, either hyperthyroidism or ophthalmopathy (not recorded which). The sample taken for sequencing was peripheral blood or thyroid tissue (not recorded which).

The CDR3 here is CASSTPGLAAFF. As DNA, the CDR3 is TGTGCCAGCAGTACCCCGGGACTAGCAGCTTTCTTT. The J gene is TRBJ1-1, the V gene TRBV2; D may be TRBD1 (5 bases). This CDR3 spans 12 amino acids. Germline values: CDR1 SNHLY, CDR2 FYNNEI. Trimming pared 5 bases from V and 10 bases from J, leaving 14 bases between. The full variable domain, with the rest looked up from reference TRBV2 and TRBJ1-1, is EPEVTQTPSHQVTQMGQEVILRCVPISNHLYFYWYRQILGQKVEFLVSFYNNEISEKSEIFDDQFSVERPDGSNFTLKIRSTKLEDSAMYFCASSTPGLAAFFGQGTRLTVV.